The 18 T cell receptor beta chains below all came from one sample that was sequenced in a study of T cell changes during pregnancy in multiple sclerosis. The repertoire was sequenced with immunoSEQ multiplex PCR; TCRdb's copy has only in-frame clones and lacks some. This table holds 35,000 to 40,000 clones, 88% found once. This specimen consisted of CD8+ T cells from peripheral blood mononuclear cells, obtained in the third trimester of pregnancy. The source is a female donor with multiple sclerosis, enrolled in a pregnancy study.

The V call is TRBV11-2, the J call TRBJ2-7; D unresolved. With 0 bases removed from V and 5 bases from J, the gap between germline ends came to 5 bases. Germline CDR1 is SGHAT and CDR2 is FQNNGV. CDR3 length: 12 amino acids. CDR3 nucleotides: TGTGCCAGCAGCTTAGATCGCGACGAGCAGTACTTC. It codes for CASSLDRDEQYF.

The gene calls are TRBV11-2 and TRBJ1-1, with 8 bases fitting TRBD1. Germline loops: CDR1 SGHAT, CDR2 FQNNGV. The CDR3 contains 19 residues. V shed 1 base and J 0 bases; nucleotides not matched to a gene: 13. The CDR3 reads CASSLGWTGWGPMNTEAFF. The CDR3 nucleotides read TGTGCCAGCAGCTTAGGGTGGACAGGGTGGGGGCCGATGAACACTGAAGCTTTCTTT.

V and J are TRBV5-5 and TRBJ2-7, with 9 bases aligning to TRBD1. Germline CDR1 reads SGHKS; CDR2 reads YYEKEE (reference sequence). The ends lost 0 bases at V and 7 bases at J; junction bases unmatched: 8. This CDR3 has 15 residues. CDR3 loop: CASSLVGQGVREQYF. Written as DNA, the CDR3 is TGTGCCAGCAGCTTGGTGGGACAGGGAGTTCGAGAGCAGTACTTC.

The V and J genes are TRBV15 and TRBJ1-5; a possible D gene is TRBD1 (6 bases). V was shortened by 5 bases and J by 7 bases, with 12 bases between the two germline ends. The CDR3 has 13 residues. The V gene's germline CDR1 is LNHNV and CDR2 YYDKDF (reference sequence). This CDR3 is CATSATGRQPQHF. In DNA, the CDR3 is TGTGCCACCAGCGCTACAGGGCGACAGCCCCAGCATTTT.

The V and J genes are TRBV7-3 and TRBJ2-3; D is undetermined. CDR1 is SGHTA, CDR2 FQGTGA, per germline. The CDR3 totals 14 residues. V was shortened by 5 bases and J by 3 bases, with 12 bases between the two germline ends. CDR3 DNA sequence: TGTGCCAGCAGCCCCCATCTCGGGACAGATACGCAGTATTTT. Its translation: CASSPHLGTDTQYF.

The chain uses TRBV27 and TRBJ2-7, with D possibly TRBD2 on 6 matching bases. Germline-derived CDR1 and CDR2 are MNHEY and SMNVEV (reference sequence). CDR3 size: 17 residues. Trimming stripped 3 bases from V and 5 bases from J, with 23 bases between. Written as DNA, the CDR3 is TGTGCCAGCAGTTTGGGTCCCGGGTCCGGGGGATCGAACGAGCAGTACTTC. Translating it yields CASSLGPGSGGSNEQYF.

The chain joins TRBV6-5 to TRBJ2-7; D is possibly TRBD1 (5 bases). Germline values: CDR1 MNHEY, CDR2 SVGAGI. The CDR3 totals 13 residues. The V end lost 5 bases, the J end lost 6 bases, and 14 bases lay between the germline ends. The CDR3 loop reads CASSAFQGSEQYF. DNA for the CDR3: TGTGCCAGCAGTGCCTTCCAGGGCTCCGAGCAGTACTTC.

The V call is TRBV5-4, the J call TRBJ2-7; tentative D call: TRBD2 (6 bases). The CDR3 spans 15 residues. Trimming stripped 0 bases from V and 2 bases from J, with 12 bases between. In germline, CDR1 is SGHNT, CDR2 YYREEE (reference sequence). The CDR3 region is CASSLVGGIPYEQYF. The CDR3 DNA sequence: TGTGCCAGCAGCTTGGTGGGGGGAATACCCTACGAGCAGTACTTC.

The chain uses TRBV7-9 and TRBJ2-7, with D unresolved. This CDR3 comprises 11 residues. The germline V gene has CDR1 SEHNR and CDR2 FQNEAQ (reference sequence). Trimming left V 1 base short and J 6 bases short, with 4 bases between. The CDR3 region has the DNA TGTGCCAGCAGCTTAGGGCTCGAGCAGTACTTC. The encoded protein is CASSLGLEQYF. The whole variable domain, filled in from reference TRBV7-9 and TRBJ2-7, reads DTGVSQNPRHKITKRGQNVTFRCDPISEHNRLYWYRQTLGQGPEFLTYFQNEAQLEKSRLLSDRFSAERPKGSFSTLEIQRTEQGDSAMYLCASSLGLEQYFGPGTRLTVT.

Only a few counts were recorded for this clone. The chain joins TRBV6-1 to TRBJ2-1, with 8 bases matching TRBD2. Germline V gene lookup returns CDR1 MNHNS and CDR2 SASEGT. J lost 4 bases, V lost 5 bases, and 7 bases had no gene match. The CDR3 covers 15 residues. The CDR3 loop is CASSQGGGTYNEQFF. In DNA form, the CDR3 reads TGTGCCAGCAGTCAGGGCGGGGGGACTTACAATGAGCAGTTCTTC.

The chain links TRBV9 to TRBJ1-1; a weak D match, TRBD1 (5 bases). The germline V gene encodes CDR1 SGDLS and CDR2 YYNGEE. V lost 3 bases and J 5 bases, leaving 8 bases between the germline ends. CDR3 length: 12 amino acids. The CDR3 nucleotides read TGTGCCAGCAGCGCCTCAGGGACTGAAGCTTTCTTT. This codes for CASSASGTEAFF.

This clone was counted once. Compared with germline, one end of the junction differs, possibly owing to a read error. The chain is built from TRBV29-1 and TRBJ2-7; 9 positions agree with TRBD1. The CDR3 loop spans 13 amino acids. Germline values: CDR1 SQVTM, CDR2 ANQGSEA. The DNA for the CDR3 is TGCAGCGTTGTAGGGACAGGGTTTTTCGAGCAGTGCTTC. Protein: CSVVGTGFFEQCF.

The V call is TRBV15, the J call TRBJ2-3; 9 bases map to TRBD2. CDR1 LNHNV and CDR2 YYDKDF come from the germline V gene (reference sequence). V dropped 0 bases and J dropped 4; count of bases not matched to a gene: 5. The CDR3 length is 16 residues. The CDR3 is CATSRDRRGGPDTQYF. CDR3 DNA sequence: TGTGCCACCAGCAGAGATCGGCGGGGGGGCCCAGATACGCAGTATTTT.

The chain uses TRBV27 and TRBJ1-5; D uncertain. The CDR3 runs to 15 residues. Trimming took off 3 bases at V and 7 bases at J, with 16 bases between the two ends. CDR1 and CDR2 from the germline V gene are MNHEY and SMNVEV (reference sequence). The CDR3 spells CASSFVPPAGQPQHF. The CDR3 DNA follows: TGTGCCAGCAGTTTCGTCCCCCCGGCGGGGCAGCCCCAGCATTTT.

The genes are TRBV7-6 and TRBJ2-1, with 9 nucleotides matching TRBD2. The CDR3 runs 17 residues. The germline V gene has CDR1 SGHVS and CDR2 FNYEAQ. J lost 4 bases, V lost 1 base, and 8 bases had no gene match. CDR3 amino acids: CASSLVGAGGRYNEQFF. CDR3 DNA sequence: TGTGCCAGCAGCTTAGTGGGCGCGGGGGGGCGGTACAATGAGCAGTTCTTC. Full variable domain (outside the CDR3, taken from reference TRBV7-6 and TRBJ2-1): GAGVSQSPRYKVTKRGQDVALRCDPISGHVSLYWYRQALGQGPEFLTYFNYEAQQDKSGLPNDRFSAERPEGSISTLTIQRTEQRDSAMYRCASSLVGAGGRYNEQFFGPGTRLTVL.

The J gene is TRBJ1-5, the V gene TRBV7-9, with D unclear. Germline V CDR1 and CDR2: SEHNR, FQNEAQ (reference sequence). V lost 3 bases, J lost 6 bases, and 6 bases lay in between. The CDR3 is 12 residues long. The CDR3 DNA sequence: TGTGCCAGCAGCTTGGGAGGTCAGCCCCAGCATTTT. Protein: CASSLGGQPQHF.

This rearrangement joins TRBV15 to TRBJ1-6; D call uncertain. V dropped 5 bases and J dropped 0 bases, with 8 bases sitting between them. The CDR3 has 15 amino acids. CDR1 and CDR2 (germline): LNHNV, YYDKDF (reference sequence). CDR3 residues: CATSPGSSYNSPLHF. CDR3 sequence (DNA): TGTGCCACCAGCCCGGGGTCCTCCTATAATTCACCCCTCCACTTT.

The CDR3 nucleotides are TGTGCCTGGAGTGCACTAGCGGGACGTCGAGATGAGCAGTTCTTC. As protein: CAWSALAGRRDEQFF. The chain links TRBV30 to TRBJ2-1, with 10 bases fitting TRBD2. Germline CDR1 is GTSNPN and CDR2 is SVGIG (reference sequence). J gave up 8 bases and V 1 base, and 8 bases lay outside the gene matches. This CDR3 spans 15 amino acids.